This T cell receptor beta chain is drawn from a study of early T cells in non-severe SARS-CoV-2 infection. TCRdb re-derived calls from the 5' RACE reads in MiXCR, one entry per CDR3 protein. The table includes 35,000 to 55,000 distinct CDR3 sequences, about 5.7% detected once. The CDR3 has 17 amino acids. Germline V gene lookup returns CDR1 DFQATT and CDR2 SNEGSKA (reference sequence). Trimming took off 2 bases at V and 0 bases at J, with 17 bases between the two ends. The V call is TRBV20-1, the J call TRBJ2-1; D is unresolved. This receptor was identified in an adult who was a healthcare worker with PCR-confirmed SARS-CoV-2 infection or an uninfected control (not recorded which). The sample consisted of whole blood, taken at baseline. The CDR3 loop is CSARRFAQSSSYNEQFF. The CDR3 DNA is TGCAGTGCTAGAAGGTTTGCACAATCTAGCTCCTACAATGAGCAGTTCTTC.